What follows are 32 T cell receptor beta chains derived from one specimen sequenced in a study of technical replicates of blood from a handful of donors. TCRdb's table, derived via immunoSEQ multiplex PCR, lists solely in-frame clones and lacks some. The sample includes 84,000 or so clones, less than 98% of them seen just once. The sequenced sample consisted of T cells isolated from PBMCs. Receptors were obtained from a human donor in good health.

The rearrangement links TRBV5-4 to TRBJ1-2; D may be TRBD1 (5 bases). V lost 5 bases and J 0 bases, leaving 17 bases between the germline ends. CDR3 length: 16 amino acids. The germline V gene encodes CDR1 SGHNT and CDR2 YYREEE (reference sequence). CDR3 protein: CASSRGVGGTNYGYTF. The CDR3 DNA reads as TGTGCCAGCAGTCGGGGGGTGGGTGGCACTAACTATGGCTACACCTTC.

The V and J genes are TRBV27 and TRBJ1-5; 10 bases match TRBD1. The CDR3 loop spans 17 amino acids. Germline loops: CDR1 MNHEY, CDR2 SMNVEV (reference sequence). With 1 base clipped from V and 5 bases from J, the junction kept 8 bases outside the gene matches. The CDR3 DNA sequence: TGTGCCAGCAGTTTATACTCCGGGACAGGGGTAGATCAGCCCCAGCATTTT. Its protein product is CASSLYSGTGVDQPQHF.

This sequence joins TRBV6-6 and TRBJ1-5, with a tentative D call TRBD1 (5 bases). V was pared by 6 bases and J by 1 base, with 10 bases between. CDR1 and CDR2 from the germline V gene are MNHNY and SVGAGI (reference sequence). The length of the CDR3 is 14 residues. The CDR3 sequence: CASSLTESNQPQHF. CDR3 bases: TGTGCCAGCAGCTTGACAGAAAGCAATCAGCCCCAGCATTTT.

The V call is TRBV27, the J call TRBJ1-1; D gene uncertain. The CDR3 covers 13 residues. Trimming removed 5 bases from V and 5 bases from J, with 12 bases in between. In germline, CDR1 is MNHEY, CDR2 SMNVEV (reference sequence). CDR3 protein: CASSESPGTEAFF. The CDR3 DNA reads TGTGCCAGCAGTGAATCACCCGGGACTGAAGCTTTCTTT.

This clone was detected a few times. This chain links TRBV10-1 with TRBJ2-1; 8 bases match TRBD1. J was trimmed by 4 bases and V by 1 base; bases with no gene match: 3. From germline, CDR1 is WNHNN and CDR2 SYGVQD (reference sequence). This CDR3 contains 15 residues. As DNA, the CDR3 is TGCGCCAGCAGTGAGTTCCAGGGGGCGTACAATGAGCAGTTCTTC. It yields the protein CASSEFQGAYNEQFF.

The chain couples TRBV7-9 to TRBJ2-7; 9 bases align to TRBD2. This CDR3 contains 14 residues. In germline, CDR1 is SEHNR, CDR2 FQNEAQ (reference sequence). V shed 6 bases, J shed 0 bases, and the junction held 3 bases outside the gene matches. The CDR3 sequence: CASRAGGSSYEQYF. In DNA form, the CDR3 reads TGTGCCAGCAGGGCGGGGGGGAGCTCCTACGAGCAGTACTTC.

Written as DNA, the CDR3 is TGCGCCAGCAGCTTACAGGGATACTCGGCCTATGGCTACACCTTC. Encoded protein: CASSLQGYSAYGYTF. The V gene is TRBV5-1, the J gene TRBJ1-2; D might be TRBD1 (6 bases). The CDR3 totals 15 residues. Germline CDR1 reads SGHRS; CDR2 reads YFSETQ. Trimming cost V 2 bases and J 4 bases, with 15 bases left between them.

CDR3 amino acids: CASSHGGGVSSYEQYF. Here the CDR3 DNA reads TGTGCCAGCAGCCACGGAGGAGGGGTTTCGTCCTACGAGCAGTACTTC. This rearrangement joins TRBV11-3 to TRBJ2-7, with D tentatively TRBD2 (6 bases). Trimming shortened V by 5 bases and J by 1 base, and 18 bases separated the two germline ends. Germline-derived CDR1 and CDR2 are SGHNT and YENEEA. This CDR3 is 16 amino acids long.

The chain combines TRBV9 with TRBJ2-1; D is unclear. The CDR3 has 16 amino acids. The V gene's germline CDR1 is SGDLS and CDR2 YYNGEE. Trimming left V 4 bases short and J 0 bases short, with 14 bases between. The CDR3, as DNA: TGTGCCAGCAGCTTGAGTCCTCTCACCTCCTACAATGAGCAGTTCTTC. The encoded protein is CASSLSPLTSYNEQFF.

The chain joins TRBV7-8 to TRBJ2-1; 9 bases match TRBD2. Germline assignment: CDR1 SGHVS and CDR2 FQNEAQ. The CDR3 is made up of 14 amino acids. V shed 5 bases and J 9 bases; nucleotides not matched to a gene: 8. CDR3 amino acids: CASSLGLAGGEQFF. CDR3 DNA: TGTGCCAGCAGCCTGGGACTAGCTGGAGGTGAGCAGTTCTTC.

This chain connects TRBV15 to TRBJ1-5; D might be TRBD1 (6 bases). There are 16 residues in the CDR3. Per germline, CDR1 LNHNV and CDR2 YYDKDF (reference sequence). Trimming stripped 1 base from V and 0 bases from J, with 10 bases between. CDR3 in amino acids: CATSRGPTGSNQPQHF. In DNA form, the CDR3 reads TGTGCCACCAGCAGAGGTCCGACAGGTAGCAATCAGCCCCAGCATTTT.

The chain couples TRBV5-4 to TRBJ2-5; 9 nucleotides align to TRBD2. In germline, CDR1 is SGHNT, CDR2 YYREEE (reference sequence). The trim removed 4 bases at V and 5 bases at J, leaving 15 bases unmatched. The CDR3 totals 17 residues. CDR3 in amino acids: CASSRGTSPNGAETQYF. CDR3 coding DNA: TGTGCCAGCAGCCGTGGGACTAGCCCCAACGGAGCGGAGACCCAGTACTTC. The entire variable domain, with the rest obtained from reference TRBV5-4 and TRBJ2-5, is as follows: ETGVTQSPTHLIKTRGQQVTLRCSSQSGHNTVSWYQQALGQGPQFIFQYYREEENGRGNFPPRFSGLQFPNYSSELNVNALELDDSALYLCASSRGTSPNGAETQYFGPGTRLLVL.

The chain joins TRBV6-1 to TRBJ2-7, with 8 bases that match TRBD1. The V and J ends lost 8 bases and 4 bases, in that order; junction bases with no gene match: 13. The CDR3 is 15 amino acids. The germline CDR1 and CDR2 sequences are MNHNS and SASEGT. The CDR3 protein is CASGENRGFGYEQYF. In nucleotides, the CDR3 is TGTGCCAGCGGAGAAAACAGGGGGTTCGGTTACGAGCAGTACTTC.

This rearrangement joins TRBV5-1 to TRBJ1-5, with 7 bases lining up with TRBD1. CDR3 length: 15 amino acids. The germline V gene has CDR1 SGHRS and CDR2 YFSETQ. Trimming at V came to 4 bases and at J to 5 bases, leaving 9 bases not matched to a gene. The CDR3: CASSSTGDVDQPQHF. Here the CDR3 DNA reads TGCGCCAGCAGCAGCACAGGGGATGTGGATCAGCCCCAGCATTTT.

The V call is TRBV27, the J call TRBJ2-1; maybe TRBD2 (7 bases). V gave up 7 bases and J gave up 3 bases, with 22 bases separating them. The CDR3 length is 17 residues. CDR1 is MNHEY, CDR2 SMNVEV, per germline (reference sequence). In DNA, the CDR3 is TGTGCCAGCACCCGAGGCGGAGGGGGGGTGGTCTACAATGAGCAGTTCTTC. It codes for CASTRGGGGVVYNEQFF.

The chain has TRBV19 and TRBJ1-1, with 9 bases aligning to TRBD1. V gave up 3 bases and J gave up 1 base; unmatched junction bases: 0. Germline-derived CDR1 and CDR2 are LNHDA and SQIVND (reference sequence). The CDR3 length is 14 residues. CDR3 DNA sequence: TGTGCCAGTAGTATGGGACAGGGGAACACTGAAGCTTTCTTT. Its translation: CASSMGQGNTEAFF.

This chain joins TRBV28 and TRBJ2-5; 7 bases are shared with TRBD2. Germline CDR1 MDHEN, CDR2 SYDVKM. Trimming cost V 1 base and J 5 bases; bases outside gene matches: 10. The CDR3 contains 16 residues. In DNA, the CDR3 is TGTGCCAGCAGTTTATATGCGGGAGTGGCTAGGGAGACCCAGTACTTC. This codes for CASSLYAGVARETQYF.

The J gene is TRBJ1-1, the V gene TRBV30; the match to TRBD1 covers 7 bases. Germline V lookup: CDR1 GTSNPN, CDR2 SVGIG (reference sequence). Trimming cost V 0 bases and J 1 base; bases outside gene matches: 17. The CDR3 spans 19 residues. The CDR3 bases are TGTGCCTGGAGTGTACTCCCTGGGACAGTTCTTCTCACGAACACTGAAGCTTTCTTT. This translates into CAWSVLPGTVLLTNTEAFF.

This chain uses TRBV4-1 with TRBJ2-7; 11 positions agree with TRBD1. The CDR3 has 17 residues. CDR1 and CDR2 (germline): MGHRA, YSYEKL. The V segment lost 4 bases and the J segment 2 bases; nucleotides outside the gene matches: 10. CDR3 region: CASSPPAGTGGTYEQYF. In nucleotides, the CDR3 is TGCGCCAGCAGCCCACCGGCCGGGACAGGGGGTACCTACGAGCAGTACTTC.

This chain links TRBV7-9 with TRBJ2-1; tentatively, D is TRBD2 (5 bases). The V end lost 5 bases, the J end lost 2 bases, and 13 bases lay between the germline ends. Germline V gives CDR1 SEHNR, CDR2 FQNEAQ (reference sequence). The CDR3 totals 15 residues. The CDR3 DNA follows: TGTGCCAGCAGCCCAAGCGGATCTGCCTACAATGAGCAGTTCTTC. It specifies CASSPSGSAYNEQFF.

This chain connects TRBV27 to TRBJ2-1, with TRBD2 matching 8 bases. CDR3 length: 16 residues. CDR1 is MNHEY and CDR2 is SMNVEV in the germline V gene (reference sequence). Trimming removed 5 bases from V and 7 bases from J; junction bases left unmatched: 13. CDR3 coding DNA: TGTGCCAGCAGTCACCCGGGGAGCGGGAGTAGGAATGAGCAGTTCTTC. It specifies CASSHPGSGSRNEQFF.

The chain joins TRBV7-3 to TRBJ2-5; no firm D call. Per germline, CDR1 SGHTA and CDR2 FQGTGA. V lost 1 base to trimming and J lost 5 bases, with 8 bases between them. This CDR3 contains 13 residues. CDR3 sequence: CASSLNSIETQYF. The CDR3, as DNA: TGTGCCAGCAGCTTAAACTCTATCGAGACCCAGTACTTC.

The CDR3 DNA reads as TGCGCCAGCCGGAGAGGGGACAACTCCTACGAGCAGTACTTC. This sequence encodes CASRRGDNSYEQYF. The rearrangement links TRBV5-1 to TRBJ2-7; maybe TRBD1 (6 bases). CDR1 SGHRS and CDR2 YFSETQ come from the germline V gene. CDR3 length: 14 amino acids. V was shortened by 7 bases and J by 0 bases, with 14 bases between the two germline ends.

The V gene is TRBV25-1, the J gene TRBJ2-7; 11 nucleotides match TRBD2. Germline-derived CDR1 and CDR2 are MGHDK and SYGVNS. The V and J ends lost 4 bases and 6 bases, in that order; junction bases with no gene match: 5. This CDR3 has 14 amino acids. As DNA, the CDR3 is TGTGCCAGCAGTGCCCTCGGACTAGCGGGCGAGCAGTACTTC. Its protein is CASSALGLAGEQYF.

The chain recombines TRBV27 with TRBJ2-5; D is perhaps TRBD2 (5 bases). The CDR3 consists of 13 residues. Germline values: CDR1 MNHEY, CDR2 SMNVEV (reference sequence). V lost 4 bases, J lost 0 bases, and 6 bases lay in between. The CDR3 sequence: CASSSLDQETQYF. The CDR3 DNA is TGTGCCAGCAGTTCACTAGACCAAGAGACCCAGTACTTC.

The CDR3 region is CASSALRDRQETQYF. In nucleotides, the CDR3 is TGTGCCAGCAGCGCCCTAAGAGACAGGCAAGAGACCCAGTACTTC. J is TRBJ2-5 and V is TRBV21-1; TRBD1, the D gene given by the table, was not confirmed from the DNA. TRBV21-1 has pseudogene status. The CDR3 runs 15 residues.

This clone has a single count. The V and J genes are TRBV29-1 and TRBJ1-2; weak D call: TRBD1 (5 bases). The germline gives CDR1 SQVTM, CDR2 ANQGSEA. The CDR3 consists of 15 residues. Trimming cost V 5 bases and J 6 bases, with 22 bases left between them. CDR3 coding DNA: TGCAGCGTTACCTACACCCCAGGGAACGGAGATGGCTACACCTTC. It yields the protein CSVTYTPGNGDGYTF.

This clone was observed once. This chain uses TRBV10-1 with TRBJ2-3; TRBD1 agrees at 7 bases. The CDR3 consists of 15 residues. V gave up 8 bases and J gave up 0 bases; unmatched junction bases: 8. Germline V gives CDR1 WNHNN, CDR2 SYGVQD (reference sequence). CDR3 DNA sequence: TGCGCCAGCTCTCCGGCGGACAGGAGCACAGATACGCAGTATTTT. Amino acids: CASSPADRSTDTQYF.

The chain combines TRBV29-1 with TRBJ1-4; D gene unclear. Germline V gene sequence: CDR1 SQVTM, CDR2 ANQGSEA. The CDR3 is made up of 13 amino acids. With 3 bases removed from V and 10 bases from J, the gap between germline ends came to 15 bases. DNA of the CDR3: TGCAGCGTTGAGGTCACCCGGGAGGGAAAACTGTTTTTT. Protein product: CSVEVTREGKLFF.

V and J are TRBV7-2 and TRBJ2-3, with TRBD2 matching 8 bases. With V trimmed by 1 base and J by 5 bases, 5 bases remained unmatched. Germline values: CDR1 SGHTA, CDR2 FQGNSA. The CDR3 extends over 15 amino acids. CDR3 sequence reads: CASSLVSSGGDTQYF. The CDR3 DNA follows: TGTGCCAGCAGCTTAGTATCGAGCGGGGGAGATACGCAGTATTTT.

V gene TRBV7-9 combines with J gene TRBJ2-5; 7 nucleotides align to TRBD1. The CDR3 length is 15 residues. After removal of 4 bases from V and 3 bases from J, the junction contained 8 bases not matched to a gene. CDR1 is SEHNR and CDR2 is FQNEAQ in the germline V gene (reference sequence). DNA for the CDR3: TGTGCCAGCAGCTACCGGGACAGAGAAAAAGAGACCCAGTACTTC. Translating gives CASSYRDREKETQYF.

The V and J genes are TRBV5-1 and TRBJ1-2; a weak D match, TRBD1 (5 bases). Germline CDR1 reads SGHRS; CDR2 reads YFSETQ. V was trimmed by 5 bases and J by 7 bases, leaving 12 bases between them. This CDR3 is built from 12 residues. In DNA form, the CDR3 reads TGCGCCAGCAGATATGGCGGGGGTGGCTACACCTTC. As protein: CASRYGGGGYTF.